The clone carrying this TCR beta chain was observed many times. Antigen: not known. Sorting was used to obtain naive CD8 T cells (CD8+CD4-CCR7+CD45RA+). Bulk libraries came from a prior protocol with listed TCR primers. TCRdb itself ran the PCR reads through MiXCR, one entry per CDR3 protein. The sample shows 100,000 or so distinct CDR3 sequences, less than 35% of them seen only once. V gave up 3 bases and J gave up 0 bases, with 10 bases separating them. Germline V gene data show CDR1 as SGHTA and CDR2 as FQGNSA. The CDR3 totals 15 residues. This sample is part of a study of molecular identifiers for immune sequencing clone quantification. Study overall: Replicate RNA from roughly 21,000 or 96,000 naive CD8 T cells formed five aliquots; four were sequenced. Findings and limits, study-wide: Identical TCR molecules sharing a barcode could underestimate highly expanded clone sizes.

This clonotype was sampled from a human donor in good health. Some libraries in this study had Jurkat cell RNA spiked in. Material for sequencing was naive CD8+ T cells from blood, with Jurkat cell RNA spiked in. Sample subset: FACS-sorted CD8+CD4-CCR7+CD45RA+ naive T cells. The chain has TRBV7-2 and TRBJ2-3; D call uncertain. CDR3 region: CASSFTSASTDTQYF. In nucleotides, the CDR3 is TGTGCCAGCAGCTTTACAAGTGCTAGCACAGATACGCAGTATTTT.